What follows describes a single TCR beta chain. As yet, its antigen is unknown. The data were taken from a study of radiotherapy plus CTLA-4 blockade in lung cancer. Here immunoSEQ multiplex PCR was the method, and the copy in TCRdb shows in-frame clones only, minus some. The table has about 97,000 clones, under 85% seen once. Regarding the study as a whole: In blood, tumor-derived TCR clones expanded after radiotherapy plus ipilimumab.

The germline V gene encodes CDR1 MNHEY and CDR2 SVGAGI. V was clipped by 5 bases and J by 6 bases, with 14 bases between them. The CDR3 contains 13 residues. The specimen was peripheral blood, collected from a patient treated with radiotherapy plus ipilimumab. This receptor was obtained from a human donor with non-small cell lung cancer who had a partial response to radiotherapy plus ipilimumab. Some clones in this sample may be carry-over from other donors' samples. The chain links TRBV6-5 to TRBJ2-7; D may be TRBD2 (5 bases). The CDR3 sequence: CASSVSSGGEQYF. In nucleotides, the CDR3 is TGTGCCAGCAGTGTATCCAGCGGTGGCGAGCAGTACTTC.